This T cell receptor (beta chain) was identified in a study of cytomegalovirus exposure and HLA in healthy donors. This CDR3 is built from 10 residues. V lost 7 bases and J lost 7, with 8 bases in between. Germline CDR1 is SQVTM and CDR2 is ANQGSEA. With 60 Vbeta and 13 Jbeta primers, the PCR was carried out. TCRdb keeps only in-frame clones here, not all; method: immunoSEQ multiplex PCR. The sample has some 65,000 clones, 55% to 65% seen once. What was sequenced was PBMCs. The TCR was taken from a man aged 30 to 45 in good health and CMV-seronegative. The J gene is TRBJ2-1, the V gene TRBV29-1; maybe TRBD2 (6 bases). This chain's CDR3 is CSGGTNEQFF. Here the CDR3 DNA reads TGCAGCGGCGGGACTAATGAGCAGTTCTTC.